This T cell receptor (beta chain) was recorded in a study of T cell responses to AZD1222 COVID-19 vaccine. Study context: Second doses were pooled across both intervals (about 4 or about 12 weeks).

This table comes from immunoSEQ multiplex PCR, and its TCRdb copy is limited to in-frame clones, with some not included. The sample lists about 79,000 clones, 80% occurring once. Trimming shortened V by 1 base and J by 0 bases, and 10 bases separated the two germline ends. There are 16 residues in the CDR3. Germline V gene sequence: CDR1 SGHAT, CDR2 FQNNGV. General observations from the study: The study found Spike-specific TCR breadth and depth rose after two AZD1222 doses.

Comments on this clone: Its antigen remains unidentified.

The receptor was derived from an adult in good health. The rearrangement uses TRBV11-2 and TRBJ1-3; unclear D gene. Sequenced material: peripheral blood, taken on day 0 of AZD1222 vaccination. The CDR3 DNA sequence: TGTGCCAGCAGCTTAGTTGCGTGGGACTCTGGAAACACCATATATTTT. Protein: CASSLVAWDSGNTIYF. The whole variable domain, remainder taken from reference TRBV11-2 and TRBJ1-3, is EAGVAQSPRYKIIEKRQSVAFWCNPISGHATLYWYQQILGQGPKLLIQFQNNGVVDDSQLPKDRFSAERLKGVDSTLKIQPAKLEDSAVYLCASSLVAWDSGNTIYFGEGSWLTVV.